The 29 T cell receptor beta chains presented below share a single source sample, sequenced in a study of beta chain features in type 1 diabetes. Overall study results and limits: In every one of the four CD4+ subsets, TCRB CDR3s were moderately but significantly shorter in Type 1 diabetes patients.

cDNA synthesis used the whole RNA isolate, giving expressed TCRB sequences. Assay used: immunoSEQ multiplex PCR; TCRdb lists only in-frame clones, some missing. The sample yields 95,000 to 150,000 clones, 15% to 20% seen once. Their target antigens are unknown. The sequenced material came from central memory CD4+ T cells from blood. These receptor sequences come from a man younger than 35 with type 1 diabetes.

Details on this clone: A much larger clone differs by one base, so this may be a read error. The sample contains more than one DNA sequence encoding this CDR3. The chain combines TRBV2 with TRBJ2-7; no reliable D call. Trimming stripped 1 base from V and 3 bases from J, with 1 base between. The CDR3 spans 11 residues. Germline V lookup: CDR1 SNHLY, CDR2 FYNNEI. For the CDR3, the DNA is TGTGCCAGCAGTGAAGTCTACGAGCAGTACTTC. It codes for CASSEVYEQYF.

There are many counts of this clone. The chain carries TRBV7-8 and TRBJ1-6; 9 bases map to TRBD1. The CDR3 runs to 14 residues. Trimming took 5 bases from V and 10 from J; bases not matched to a gene: 6. The V gene's germline CDR1 is SGHVS and CDR2 FQNEAQ. The CDR3 region is CASSPGQGRSPLHF. The CDR3 DNA is TGTGCCAGCAGCCCGGGACAGGGACGGTCACCCCTCCACTTT.

Regarding this clone: Within the sample, other DNA sequences also encode this same CDR3. This chain uses TRBV16 with TRBJ2-5; D is unclear. The V end lost 0 bases, the J end lost 5 bases, and 4 bases lay between the germline ends. This CDR3 region has 12 residues. Germline CDR1 is KGHSY and CDR2 is FQNENV. The CDR3 nucleotides are TGTGCCAGCAGCCAATCGGGGGAGACCCAGTACTTC. Encoded protein: CASSQSGETQYF.

V usage is TRBV6-1 and J usage is TRBJ1-2; no firm D call. This CDR3 is built from 13 residues. V dropped 4 bases and J dropped 8 bases, with 14 bases sitting between them. CDR1 and CDR2 (germline): MNHNS, SASEGT. CDR3 residues: CASSASLEFGYTF. In DNA, the CDR3 is TGTGCCAGCAGTGCATCCCTTGAATTCGGCTACACCTTC.

A few counts support this clone. The genes are TRBV9 and TRBJ2-1; D call uncertain. Trimming took 2 bases from V and 9 from J, leaving 9 bases between them. The CDR3 sequence is 12 residues long. The V gene's germline CDR1 is SGDLS and CDR2 YYNGEE. CDR3 loop: CASSVWGGEQFF. DNA for the CDR3: TGTGCCAGCAGCGTTTGGGGTGGTGAGCAGTTCTTC.

The genes are TRBV30 and TRBJ2-2; D perhaps matches TRBD1 (7 bases). V was trimmed by 3 bases and J by 4 bases, leaving 15 bases between them. Germline loops: CDR1 GTSNPN, CDR2 SVGIG (reference sequence). The CDR3 totals 15 residues. CDR3 residues: CAWRFQGGSTGELFF. The CDR3 DNA reads TGTGCCTGGAGATTTCAGGGGGGCAGCACCGGGGAGCTGTTTTTT.

The chain recombines TRBV7-9 with TRBJ2-7; possible D gene TRBD2, 5 bases. Between the trimmed V and J ends, which lost 5 bases and 0 bases, there was a span of 17 bases. Germline values: CDR1 SEHNR, CDR2 FQNEAQ (reference sequence). CDR3 length: 16 residues. The CDR3 sequence: CASSLSRASSSYEQYF. The CDR3 DNA reads as TGTGCCAGCAGCCTGTCGCGGGCCTCAAGCTCCTACGAGCAGTACTTC.

The chain carries TRBV5-4 and TRBJ2-5, with TRBD1 matching 7 bases. V shed 7 bases and J 1 base; nucleotides not matched to a gene: 10. CDR3 length: 15 amino acids. Germline V CDR1 and CDR2: SGHNT, YYREEE (reference sequence). The CDR3 here is CASRFGDRSQETQYF. The CDR3 coding sequence is TGTGCCAGCCGATTCGGGGACAGATCCCAAGAGACCCAGTACTTC.

This clone was counted at least ten times. The genes are TRBV5-1 and TRBJ2-5; 10 nucleotides match TRBD2. J gave up 2 bases and V 0 bases, and 4 bases lay outside the gene matches. CDR1 is SGHRS, CDR2 YFSETQ, per germline. The CDR3 covers 16 residues. CDR3: CASSLVAAGGQETQYF. The CDR3 nucleotides are TGCGCCAGCAGCTTGGTGGCAGCGGGAGGGCAAGAGACCCAGTACTTC.

The chain combines TRBV29-1 with TRBJ2-1; D is perhaps TRBD2 (5 bases). The germline V gene encodes CDR1 SQVTM and CDR2 ANQGSEA. With 7 bases removed from V and 4 bases from J, the gap between germline ends came to 17 bases. The CDR3 totals 14 residues. The CDR3 DNA follows: TGCAGCGCAGTACGGGGAGAAAGGTACAATGAGCAGTTCTTC. This encodes CSAVRGERYNEQFF.

This clone showed up just a few times. DNA for the CDR3: TGTGCCACGGCTACCGCCTACGAGCAGTACTTC. It translates to CATATAYEQYF. The chain employs TRBV6-5 and TRBJ2-7; D ambiguous. The CDR3 loop spans 11 amino acids. Trimming cost V 10 bases and J 2 bases, with 9 bases left between them. The germline V gene encodes CDR1 MNHEY and CDR2 SVGAGI.

This sequence joins TRBV4-2 and TRBJ2-3; tentatively, D is TRBD2 (6 bases). CDR1 LGHNA and CDR2 YNFKEQ come from the germline V gene. The CDR3 has 15 residues. Trimming stripped 5 bases from V and 0 bases from J, with 12 bases between. CDR3 nucleotide sequence: TGTGCCAGCAGCAAAGGCGGGACTAGCACAGATACGCAGTATTTT. It yields the protein CASSKGGTSTDTQYF.

This clone came up many times. The chain recombines TRBV29-1 with TRBJ2-1; possibly TRBD2 for D (7 bases). The V and J ends lost 2 bases and 6 bases respectively, with 20 bases between them. The CDR3 has 16 residues. The germline V gene has CDR1 SQVTM and CDR2 ANQGSEA. The CDR3 DNA is TGCAGCGTTGAAATAGGGGGGGCCCGTATTCGCAATGAGCAGTTCTTC. This encodes CSVEIGGARIRNEQFF.

This clone was detected only a few times. The J gene is TRBJ2-1, the V gene TRBV18, with D perhaps matching TRBD1 (5 bases). V lost 0 bases and J lost 1, with 7 bases in between. Germline CDR1 reads KGHSH; CDR2 reads LQKENI. The CDR3 has 15 amino acids. CDR3 nucleotide sequence: TGTGCCAGCTCACCACCGAAGGGGTCCTACAATGAGCAGTTCTTC. Its protein is CASSPPKGSYNEQFF.

The genes are TRBV2 and TRBJ2-7, with TRBD1 as a possible D gene (6 bases). Trimming removed 3 bases at V and 2 bases at J, with 11 bases between. The CDR3 runs to 14 residues. Germline CDR1 is SNHLY and CDR2 is FYNNEI. The CDR3 DNA reads as TGTGCCAGCAGTGACCGACAGGAGCCCTACGAGCAGTACTTC. This encodes CASSDRQEPYEQYF.

The genes are TRBV5-4 and TRBJ1-2; unclear D gene. V lost 1 base to trimming and J lost 4 bases, with 11 bases between them. Germline loops: CDR1 SGHNT, CDR2 YYREEE (reference sequence). The CDR3 sequence is 14 residues long. For the CDR3, the DNA is TGTGCCAGCAGCTTGTCTGAGGGCCGCTATGGCTACACCTTC. Translation gives CASSLSEGRYGYTF.

This clone came up many times. The rearrangement links TRBV6-5 to TRBJ1-5; D may be TRBD1 (5 bases). The CDR3 runs 14 residues. CDR1 and CDR2 from the germline V gene are MNHEY and SVGAGI. Trimming pared 2 bases from V and 5 bases from J, leaving 10 bases between. The CDR3 here is CASSYQGRDQPQHF. DNA of the CDR3: TGTGCCAGCAGTTACCAGGGTCGGGATCAGCCCCAGCATTTT.

In this sample, this clone turned up a few times. V usage is TRBV4-1 and J usage is TRBJ2-1; D gene uncertain. The CDR3 is 15 amino acids. CDR1 is MGHRA and CDR2 is YSYEKL in the germline V gene. V lost 0 bases and J 2 bases, leaving 8 bases between the germline ends. The CDR3 DNA reads TGCGCCAGCAGCCAAGACCTAAACCCCTACAATGAGCAGTTCTTC. Translated, it gives CASSQDLNPYNEQFF.

This clone has just a few counts. In this CDR3 the conserved last residue, phenylalanine or tryptophan, is missing, so a read error is likely. This rearrangement joins TRBV29-1 to TRBJ2-7; a weak D match, TRBD1 (6 bases). The length of the CDR3 is 11 residues. Trimming removed 7 bases at V and 5 bases at J, with 12 bases between. Germline V gene data show CDR1 as SQVTM and CDR2 as ANQGSEA. In DNA, the CDR3 is TGCAGCGCAACAACAGGGAACGAGCAGTACCTC. Translating gives CSATTGNEQYL.

This clone has only a few counts. The chain has TRBV14 and TRBJ2-7; 8 nucleotides line up with TRBD1. The ends lost 1 base at V and 2 bases at J; junction bases unmatched: 1. CDR1 and CDR2 (germline): SGHDN, FVKESK. The CDR3 is made up of 14 amino acids. CDR3 coding DNA: TGTGCCAGCAGCCAAGGGACAGGGCCCTACGAGCAGTACTTC. Translation gives CASSQGTGPYEQYF.

The V gene is TRBV28, the J gene TRBJ2-7, with D possibly TRBD2 on 6 matching bases. V lost 6 bases, J lost 2 bases, and 14 bases lay in between. The CDR3 totals 14 residues. Germline values: CDR1 MDHEN, CDR2 SYDVKM. The CDR3 bases are TGTGCCAGCAGCCCAGGAGGGCACCCCTACGAGCAGTACTTC. Protein product: CASSPGGHPYEQYF.

V usage is TRBV30 and J usage is TRBJ2-5; D is tentatively TRBD1 or TRBD2 (6 bases each). The CDR3 spans 15 residues. Germline values: CDR1 GTSNPN, CDR2 SVGIG (reference sequence). The V gene lost 4 bases and the J gene lost 5 bases, with 20 bases spanning the gap. CDR3 protein: CAWNKQGGFYETQYF. The DNA for the CDR3 is TGTGCCTGGAACAAACAGGGAGGATTCTATGAGACCCAGTACTTC.

This clone showed up just a few times. The V gene is TRBV30, the J gene TRBJ2-3; TRBD2 agrees at 11 bases. There are 14 residues in the CDR3. Germline CDR1 and CDR2: GTSNPN and SVGIG (reference sequence). Losses at the gene ends were 5 bases for V and 6 bases for J; bases not matched to a gene: 7. This CDR3 is CAWGGASGRDTQYF. The DNA of the CDR3 is TGTGCCTGGGGCGGGGCTAGCGGGAGGGATACGCAGTATTTT.

V is TRBV7-9 and J is TRBJ2-7; D might be TRBD2 (6 bases). This CDR3 region has 15 residues. Trimming took off 1 base at V and 2 bases at J, with 12 bases between the two ends. Germline V gene lookup returns CDR1 SEHNR and CDR2 FQNEAQ (reference sequence). CDR3 loop: CASSLGASATYEQYF. The DNA for the CDR3 is TGTGCCAGCAGCTTAGGGGCTAGCGCCACCTACGAGCAGTACTTC.

The chain is built from TRBV6-5 and TRBJ2-7; the D gene is possibly TRBD1 (5 bases). CDR3 length equals 13 residues. Germline V lookup: CDR1 MNHEY, CDR2 SVGAGI. Trimming pared 6 bases from V and 4 bases from J, leaving 13 bases between. CDR3 residues: CASRQGSFYEQYF. The CDR3 nucleotides read TGTGCCAGCAGGCAGGGATCGTTTTACGAGCAGTACTTC.

Comments on this clone: Germline is not matched at one junction end, which may reflect a read error. The chain combines TRBV18 with TRBJ2-2; TRBD2 matches at 7 bases. The V gene's germline CDR1 is KGHSH and CDR2 LQKENI. There are 17 residues in the CDR3. The CDR3 bases are TGTGCCAGCTCTCCACCGGGGGGTTCCGCGAACACCGGGGAGCTGTTTTTT. Protein sequence: CASSPPGGSANTGELFF.

In this sample, this clone turned up many times. The V gene is TRBV10-3, the J gene TRBJ2-7, with a weak D call TRBD1 (6 bases). The CDR3 totals 12 residues. The V gene's germline CDR1 is ENHRY and CDR2 SYGVKD. V was clipped by 8 bases and J by 3 bases, with 11 bases between them. Written as DNA, the CDR3 is TGTGCCATCCGGGACACCGGCTACGAGCAGTACTTC. It specifies CAIRDTGYEQYF.

This clone was counted a few times. The chain carries TRBV15 and TRBJ2-7, with 7 bases aligning to TRBD1. V lost 0 bases to trimming and J lost 3 bases; unmatched junction nucleotides: 8. CDR3 size: 16 residues. Per germline, CDR1 LNHNV and CDR2 YYDKDF (reference sequence). This chain's CDR3 is CATSRDFPGQNYEQYF. The DNA for the CDR3 is TGTGCCACCAGCAGAGATTTCCCGGGACAGAACTACGAGCAGTACTTC. Full variable domain (rest looked up from reference TRBV15 and TRBJ2-7): DAMVIQNPRYQVTQFGKPVTLSCSQTLNHNVMYWYQQKSSQAPKLLFHYYDKDFNNEADTPDNFQSRRPNTSFCFLDIRSPGLGDTAMYLCATSRDFPGQNYEQYFGPGTRLTVT.

The table lists this clone with a few counts. V gene TRBV10-3 combines with J gene TRBJ1-1, with D hard to call. The CDR3 spans 11 residues. Trimming left V 6 bases short and J 1 base short, with 3 bases between. The germline gives CDR1 ENHRY, CDR2 SYGVKD. The CDR3 protein is CAIRQNTEAFF. DNA of the CDR3: TGTGCCATCAGGCAGAACACTGAAGCTTTCTTT.